This T cell receptor (beta chain) derives from a study of glioma-infiltrating T cells after dendritic cell vaccination. In the study overall: Dendritic cell vaccine was injected intradermally three times, biweekly.

The PCR used 60 V beta and 13 J beta primers. Profiled with immunoSEQ multiplex PCR; TCRdb holds only in-frame clones, not every one. The repertoire holds roughly 83,000 clones, with 80% to 90% as singletons. Selection required adequate fresh-frozen tumor tissue plus more than two years' survival data. The CDR3 sequence is 17 residues long. J is TRBJ2-5 and V is TRBV21-1; the table's D call of TRBD1 was not tested on the DNA. TRBV21-1 is described as a pseudogene. Sequencing was performed on blood, taken before dendritic cell vaccination. This TCR came from a human donor with glioblastoma. The CDR3 is CASSKGQGHLYQETQYF. CDR3 bases: TGTGCCAGCAGCAAAGGGCAAGGACACCTGTACCAAGAGACCCAGTACTTC.